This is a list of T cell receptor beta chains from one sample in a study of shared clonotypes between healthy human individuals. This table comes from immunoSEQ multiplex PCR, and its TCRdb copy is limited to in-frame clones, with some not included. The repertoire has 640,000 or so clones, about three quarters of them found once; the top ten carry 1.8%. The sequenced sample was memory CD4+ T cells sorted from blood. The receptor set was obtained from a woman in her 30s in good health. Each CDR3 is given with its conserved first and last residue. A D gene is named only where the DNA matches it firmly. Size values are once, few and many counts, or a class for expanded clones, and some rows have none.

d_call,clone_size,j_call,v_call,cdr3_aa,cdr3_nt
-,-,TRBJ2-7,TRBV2,CASIPGAASGEQYF,TGTGCCAGCATCCCCGGGGCTGCCTCGGGGGAGCAGTACTTC
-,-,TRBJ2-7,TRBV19,CASSMDRYSYEQYF,TGTGCCAGTAGTATGGACCGCTACTCCTACGAGCAGTACTTC
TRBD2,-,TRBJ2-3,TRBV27,CASSLNPRLAGVVDTQYF,TGTGCCAGCAGTTTGAATCCCCGGCTAGCGGGAGTTGTGGATACGCAGTATTTT
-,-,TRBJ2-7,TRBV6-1,CASRDVGADYEQYF,TGTGCCAGCAGGGACGTCGGAGCGGACTACGAGCAGTACTTC
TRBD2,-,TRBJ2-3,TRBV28,CASSRSGSRTDTQYF,TGTGCCAGCAGCCGTAGCGGGAGTCGCACAGATACGCAGTATTTT
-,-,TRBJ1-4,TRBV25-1,CASSERAAINEKLFF,TGTGCCAGCAGTGAAAGGGCAGCAATTAATGAAAAACTGTTTTTT
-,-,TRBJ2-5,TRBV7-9,CASSFKGQETQYF,TGTGCCAGCAGCTTCAAAGGCCAAGAGACCCAGTACTTC
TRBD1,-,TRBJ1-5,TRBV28,CASSEQGLGGYSNQPQHF,TGTGCCAGCAGTGAACAGGGGTTGGGGGGATATAGCAATCAGCCCCAGCATTTT
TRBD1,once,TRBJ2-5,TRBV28,CASRGTGGSETQYF,TGTGCCAGCAGGGGCACAGGGGGTTCGGAGACCCAGTACTTC
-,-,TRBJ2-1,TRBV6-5,CASSYDRTAEQFF,TGTGCCAGCAGTTACGACCGGACGGCTGAGCAGTTCTTC
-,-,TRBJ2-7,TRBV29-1,CSVDIGSNYEQYF,TGCAGCGTTGATATAGGGTCAAATTACGAGCAGTACTTC
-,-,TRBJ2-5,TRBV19,CASSIGASGQETQYF,TGTGCCAGTAGTATTGGGGCGAGCGGTCAAGAGACCCAGTACTTC
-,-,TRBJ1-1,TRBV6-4,CASSRSFPREGRPTEAFF,TGTGCCAGCAGTCGAAGCTTTCCCAGGGAAGGGCGACCCACTGAAGCTTTCTTT
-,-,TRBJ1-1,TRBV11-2,CASSLYPNTEAFF,TGTGCCAGCAGCTTATACCCGAACACTGAAGCTTTCTTT
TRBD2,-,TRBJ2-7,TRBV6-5,CASSRVAGGYEQYF,TGTGCCAGCAGCCGGGTAGCGGGAGGGTACGAGCAGTACTTC
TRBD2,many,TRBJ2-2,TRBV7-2,CASRGGAGVFAGELFF,TGTGCCAGCAGAGGTGGTGCGGGAGTATTCGCCGGGGAGCTGTTTTTT
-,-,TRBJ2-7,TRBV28,CASSLQPSSYEQYF,TGTGCCAGCAGTTTACAGCCGAGCTCCTACGAGCAGTACTTC
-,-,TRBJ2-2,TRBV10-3,CAISPTDSLTGELFF,TGTGCCATCAGCCCGACAGATTCTTTGACCGGGGAGCTGTTTTTT
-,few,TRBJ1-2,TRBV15,CATSRDRDGYGYTF,TGTGCCACCAGCAGAGATCGGGACGGCTATGGCTACACCTTC
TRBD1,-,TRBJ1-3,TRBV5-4,CASSLAGTDTIYF,TGTGCCAGCAGCTTGGCAGGGACAGACACCATATATTTT
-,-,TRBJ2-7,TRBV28,CASRGGQQTYEQYF,TGTGCCAGCCGGGGGGGACAGCAAACCTACGAGCAGTACTTC
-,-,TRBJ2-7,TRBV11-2,CASSLDRYEQYF,TGTGCCAGCAGCTTAGACAGGTACGAGCAGTACTTC
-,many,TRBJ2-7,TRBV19,CASSGPGRLSYEQYF,TGTGCCAGTAGTGGCCCGGGACGCCTCTCCTACGAGCAGTACTTC
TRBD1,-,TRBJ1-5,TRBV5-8,CASSFRQGSNQPQHF,TGTGCCAGCAGCTTCCGACAGGGGAGCAATCAGCCCCAGCATTTT
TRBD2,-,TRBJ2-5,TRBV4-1,CASSQEAGVRSGTPRGTQYF,TGCGCCAGCAGCCAAGAGGCGGGGGTTCGAAGCGGGACGCCCCGGGGGACCCAGTACTTC
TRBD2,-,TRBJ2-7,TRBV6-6,CASSYSGSGNPYEQYF,TGTGCCAGCAGTTACTCTGGAAGCGGGAATCCCTACGAGCAGTACTTC
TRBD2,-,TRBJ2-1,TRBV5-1,CASSLDSGEINEQFF,TGCGCCAGCAGCTTGGATAGCGGGGAGATCAATGAGCAGTTCTTC
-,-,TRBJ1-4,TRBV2,CASSVQGREKLFF,TGTGCCAGCAGTGTACAGGGCCGCGAAAAACTGTTTTTT
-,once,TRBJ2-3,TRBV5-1,CASSLDGSDLDTQYF,TGCGCCAGCAGCTTGGACGGGAGCGACTTGGATACGCAGTATTTT
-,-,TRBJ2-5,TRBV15,CATSRGGQAGETQYF,TGTGCCACCAGCAGAGGGGGCCAGGCCGGAGAGACCCAGTACTTC
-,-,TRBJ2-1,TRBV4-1,CASSRGMLNNEQFF,TGCGCCAGCAGCCGCGGGATGCTAAACAATGAGCAGTTCTTC
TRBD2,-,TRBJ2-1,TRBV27,CASCFKAGNTYNEQFF,TGTGCCAGCTGCTTTAAAGCGGGAAACACCTACAATGAGCAGTTCTTC
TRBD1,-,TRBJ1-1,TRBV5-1,CASSLDRGVLGGTEAFF,TGCGCCAGCAGCCTAGACAGGGGTGTTCTGGGGGGCACTGAAGCTTTCTTT
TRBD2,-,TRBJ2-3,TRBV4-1,CASSHPRTSGVLLTDTQYF,TGCGCCAGCAGCCATCCCCGGACTAGCGGGGTACTCTTAACAGATACGCAGTATTTT
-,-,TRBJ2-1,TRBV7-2,CASSLGSIYNEQFF,TGTGCCAGCAGCTTAGGCTCCATTTACAATGAGCAGTTCTTC
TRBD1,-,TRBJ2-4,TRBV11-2,CASSHRTGENIQYF,TGTGCCAGCAGCCACAGGACAGGGGAAAACATTCAGTACTTC
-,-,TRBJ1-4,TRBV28,CASSLWQGNEKLFF,TGTGCCAGCAGTTTATGGCAGGGCAATGAAAAACTGTTTTTT